These T cell receptor beta chains were read from a single sample in a study of PD-1 blockade in classical Hodgkin lymphoma. Data came from immunoSEQ multiplex PCR; TCRdb stores just in-frame clones and leaves some out. Of about 30,000 clones in the sample, about 81% were seen once. The specimen comprised CD4+ T cells from blood, sampled before the fourth cycle of nivolumab. These receptors were taken from a human donor with classical Hodgkin lymphoma. The CDR3 runs from the conserved cysteine through the conserved F or W. D genes are given only for firm matches.

v_gene	len	d_gene	j_gene	CDR3aa	CDR3nt
TRBV11-3	17	NA	TRBJ2-3	CASSRRDSSSSTDTQYF	TGTGCCAGCAGCCGGCGGGACTCTTCCTCTAGCACAGATACGCAGTATTTT
TRBV6-5	15	TRBD2	TRBJ2-1	CASRSGGVVRNEQFF	TGTGCCAGCAGGAGCGGGGGGGTAGTAAGGAATGAGCAGTTCTTC
TRBV7-3	13	NA	TRBJ2-3	CASSAEQGRPQYF	TGTGCCAGCAGCGCAGAACAGGGGAGGCCGCAGTATTTT
TRBV5-1	15	NA	TRBJ1-3	CASSFGGSSGNTIYF	TGCGCCAGCAGCTTTGGGGGTAGCTCTGGAAACACCATATATTTT
TRBV5-5	15	TRBD2	TRBJ2-1	CASSLDPGGHNEQFF	TGTGCCAGCAGCTTGGATCCGGGGGGACACAATGAGCAGTTCTTC
TRBV11-2	16	TRBD2	TRBJ2-5	CASSRSGRGTSETQYF	TGTGCCAGCAGTCGCTCAGGGAGGGGCACTAGTGAGACCCAGTACTTC
TRBV7-2	13	NA	TRBJ2-3	CASGGISTDTQYF	TGTGCCAGCGGTGGGATTAGCACAGATACGCAGTATTTT
TRBV5-8	14	TRBD1	TRBJ2-7	CASSFGTETYEQYF	TGTGCCAGCAGCTTTGGGACAGAAACATACGAGCAGTACTTC
TRBV6-5	13	TRBD2	TRBJ2-3	CASGRGSTDTQYF	TGTGCCAGCGGGCGGGGGAGCACAGATACGCAGTATTTT
TRBV19	13	NA	TRBJ1-2	CASRAPGDHGYTF	TGTGCCAGTAGGGCTCCAGGGGATCATGGCTACACCTTC
TRBV18	14	NA	TRBJ2-7	CASSPPHTTYEQYF	TGTGCCAGCTCACCACCCCACACGACCTACGAGCAGTACTTC
TRBV11-1	12	TRBD1	TRBJ1-1	CASSHRGPEAFF	TGTGCCAGCAGCCACAGGGGCCCTGAAGCTTTCTTT
TRBV21-1	15	NA	TRBJ2-7	CASRTWTDHFYEQYF	TGTGCCAGCAGGACCTGGACAGACCACTTCTACGAGCAGTACTTC
TRBV6-5	13	NA	TRBJ1-2	CASRTADSLGYTF	TGTGCCAGCAGAACGGCCGATTCACTTGGCTACACCTTC
TRBV6-4	14	TRBD2	TRBJ2-5	CASGTSGLQETQYF	TGTGCCAGCGGGACTAGCGGACTCCAAGAGACCCAGTACTTC
TRBV19	12	NA	TRBJ2-1	CASSIHRQEQFF	TGTGCCAGTAGTATCCATCGACAAGAGCAGTTCTTC